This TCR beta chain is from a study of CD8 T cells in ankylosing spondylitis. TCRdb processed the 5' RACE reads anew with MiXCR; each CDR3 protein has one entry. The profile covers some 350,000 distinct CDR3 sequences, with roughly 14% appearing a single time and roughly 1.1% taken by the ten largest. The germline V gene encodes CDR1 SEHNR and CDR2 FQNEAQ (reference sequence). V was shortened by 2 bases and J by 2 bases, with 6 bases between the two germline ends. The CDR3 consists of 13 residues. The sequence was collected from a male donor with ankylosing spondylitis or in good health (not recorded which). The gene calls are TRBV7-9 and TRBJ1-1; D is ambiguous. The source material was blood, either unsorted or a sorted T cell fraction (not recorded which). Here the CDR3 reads CASSLLQNTEAFF. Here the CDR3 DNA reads TGTGCCAGCAGCTTATTACAAAACACTGAAGCTTTCTTT.